This T cell receptor (beta chain) comes out of a study of response to subunit inactivated influenza vaccine. Findings and caveats of the study: Authors proposed each seasonal influenza vaccination draws in few new T cells.

About this clonotype: Its antigen is currently unknown.

One entry per CDR3 protein, called by TCRdb with MiXCR from the RT-PCR reads. The repertoire holds more than 700,000 distinct CDR3 sequences, with over 20% as singletons. The material was PBMCs from blood, obtained about 5 days after vaccination. This TCR derives from a man between 45 and 60 years old who received an inactivated influenza vaccine.

CDR3 in amino acids: CSVGSPDTQYF. In DNA, the CDR3 is TGCAGCGTTGGTAGTCCAGATACGCAGTATTTT. The rearrangement joins TRBV29-1 to TRBJ2-3; D unresolved. There are 11 residues in the CDR3. V was pared by 4 bases and J by 4 bases, with 6 bases between. Germline-derived CDR1 and CDR2 are SQVTM and ANQGSEA.